A selection of T cell receptor beta chains follows, all from one sample in a study of blood T cell repertoires in COVID-19. The repertoire was sequenced with immunoSEQ multiplex PCR; TCRdb's copy has only in-frame clones and lacks some. The table lists about 9,000 clones, approximately 80% of them singletons. Sequenced: peripheral blood. The source is a human donor in a cohort sampled during active COVID-19. The CDR3 runs from the conserved cysteine through the conserved F or W. A D gene is named only where the DNA matches it firmly. A row's size may be missing; if present it is once, few, many or a size class.

abundance: -
j_gene: TRBJ1-2
len: 16
v_gene: TRBV23-1
d_gene: TRBD1
CDR3aa: CASSHRTRDRPYGYTF
CDR3nt: TGCGCCAGCAGTCACCGGACCCGGGACAGACCCTATGGCTACACCTTC

abundance: -
j_gene: TRBJ1-2
len: 15
v_gene: TRBV10-3
d_gene: TRBD1
CDR3aa: CAIRADRVTYYGYTF
CDR3nt: TGTGCCATCAGGGCGGACAGGGTTACTTACTATGGCTACACCTTC

abundance: -
j_gene: TRBJ1-1
len: 14
v_gene: TRBV5-5
d_gene: TRBD1
CDR3aa: CASRRDRVETEAFF
CDR3nt: TGTGCCAGCAGGCGAGACAGGGTAGAAACTGAAGCTTTCTTT

abundance: -
j_gene: TRBJ2-5
len: 16
v_gene: TRBV4-1
d_gene: -
CDR3aa: CASSQESGLAQETQYF
CDR3nt: TGCGCCAGCAGCCAAGAGTCGGGACTGGCTCAAGAGACCCAGTACTTC

abundance: -
j_gene: TRBJ2-3
len: 16
v_gene: TRBV19
d_gene: TRBD1
CDR3aa: CASSPTGGAWTDTQYF
CDR3nt: TGTGCCAGTAGTCCCACAGGGGGCGCTTGGACAGATACGCAGTATTTT

abundance: -
j_gene: TRBJ2-7
len: 14
v_gene: TRBV10-1
d_gene: TRBD2
CDR3aa: CASSAGTSRNEQYF
CDR3nt: TGCGCCAGCAGCGCCGGGACTAGCCGGAACGAGCAGTACTTC

abundance: -
j_gene: TRBJ2-5
len: 15
v_gene: TRBV5-4
d_gene: TRBD2
CDR3aa: CASRAGLAGYETQYF
CDR3nt: TGTGCCAGCAGGGCGGGACTAGCGGGGTACGAGACCCAGTACTTC

abundance: -
j_gene: TRBJ2-7
len: 17
v_gene: TRBV6-6
d_gene: -
CDR3aa: CASSLNTWGGPPYEQYF
CDR3nt: TGTGCCAGCAGTCTCAATACGTGGGGGGGGCCCCCTTACGAGCAGTACTTC

abundance: few
j_gene: TRBJ1-6
len: 13
v_gene: TRBV7-9
d_gene: -
CDR3aa: CASSEMGGSPLHF
CDR3nt: TGTGCCAGCAGCGAAATGGGGGGTTCACCCCTCCACTTT

abundance: -
j_gene: TRBJ2-3
len: 16
v_gene: TRBV11-2
d_gene: TRBD1
CDR3aa: CASSLGGTGGSDTQYF
CDR3nt: TGTGCCAGCAGCTTAGGAGGGACAGGGGGCTCGGATACGCAGTATTTT

abundance: -
j_gene: TRBJ1-3
len: 17
v_gene: TRBV6-1
d_gene: -
CDR3aa: CASSARRRGLSGNTIYF
CDR3nt: TGTGCCAGCAGTGCAAGAAGAAGGGGATTGTCTGGAAACACCATATATTTT

abundance: -
j_gene: TRBJ2-4
len: 15
v_gene: TRBV6-4
d_gene: -
CDR3aa: CASRKVGGNWDIQYF
CDR3nt: TGTGCCAGCAGGAAGGTCGGGGGAAATTGGGACATTCAGTACTTC

abundance: -
j_gene: TRBJ1-2
len: 14
v_gene: TRBV28
d_gene: -
CDR3aa: CASSLSQPQRGYTF
CDR3nt: TGTGCCAGCAGTTTGTCCCAGCCCCAGCGCGGCTACACCTTC

abundance: -
j_gene: TRBJ1-1
len: 14
v_gene: TRBV7-2
d_gene: -
CDR3aa: CASSKGQANTEAFF
CDR3nt: TGTGCCAGCAGCAAGGGACAAGCGAACACTGAAGCTTTCTTT

abundance: -
j_gene: TRBJ1-1
len: 13
v_gene: TRBV10-3
d_gene: TRBD1
CDR3aa: CAIGQGRDTEAFF
CDR3nt: TGTGCCATTGGACAGGGGAGGGACACTGAAGCTTTCTTT

abundance: -
j_gene: TRBJ1-1
len: 17
v_gene: TRBV18
d_gene: TRBD1
CDR3aa: CASSPRTPGQPNTEAFF
CDR3nt: TGTGCCAGCTCACCACGGACGCCGGGACAGCCCAACACTGAAGCTTTCTTT

abundance: few
j_gene: TRBJ2-5
len: 16
v_gene: TRBV7-2
d_gene: TRBD2
CDR3aa: CASSLGGLAGVETQYF
CDR3nt: TGTGCCAGCAGCTTAGGCGGACTAGCGGGGGTGGAGACCCAGTACTTC